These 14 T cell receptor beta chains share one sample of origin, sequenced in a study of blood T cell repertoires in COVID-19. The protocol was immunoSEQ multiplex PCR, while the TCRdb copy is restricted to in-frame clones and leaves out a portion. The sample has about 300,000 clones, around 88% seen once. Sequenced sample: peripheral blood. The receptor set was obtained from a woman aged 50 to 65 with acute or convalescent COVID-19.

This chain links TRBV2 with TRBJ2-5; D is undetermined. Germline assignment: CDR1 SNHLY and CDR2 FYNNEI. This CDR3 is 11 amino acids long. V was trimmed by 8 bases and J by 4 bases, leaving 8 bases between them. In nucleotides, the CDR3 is TGTGCCAGCGGGCGTGTAGAGACCCAGTACTTC. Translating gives CASGRVETQYF.

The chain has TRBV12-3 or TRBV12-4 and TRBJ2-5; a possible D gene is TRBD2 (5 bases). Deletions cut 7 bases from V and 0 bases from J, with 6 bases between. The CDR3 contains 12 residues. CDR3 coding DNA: TGTGCCAGCACCGGGGACCAAGAGACCCAGTACTTC. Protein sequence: CASTGDQETQYF.

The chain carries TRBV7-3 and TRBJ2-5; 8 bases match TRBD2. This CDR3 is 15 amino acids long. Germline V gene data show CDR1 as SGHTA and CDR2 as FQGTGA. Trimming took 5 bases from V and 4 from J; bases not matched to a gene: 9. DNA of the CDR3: TGTGCCAGCAGCCCGGGGACTAGTCTGAGAGAGACCCAGTACTTC. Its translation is CASSPGTSLRETQYF.

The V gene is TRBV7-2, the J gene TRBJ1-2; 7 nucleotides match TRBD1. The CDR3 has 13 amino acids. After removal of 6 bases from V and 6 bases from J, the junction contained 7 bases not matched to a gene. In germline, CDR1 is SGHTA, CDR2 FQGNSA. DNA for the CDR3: TGTGCCAGCAGATTTGACAGGGCAAATGGCTACACCTTC. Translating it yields CASRFDRANGYTF.

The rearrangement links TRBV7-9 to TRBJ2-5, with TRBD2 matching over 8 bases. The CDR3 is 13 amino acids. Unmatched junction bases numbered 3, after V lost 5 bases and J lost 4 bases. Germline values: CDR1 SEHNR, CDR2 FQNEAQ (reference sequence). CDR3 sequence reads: CASSLGLVETQYF. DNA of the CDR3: TGTGCCAGCAGCCTGGGACTAGTAGAGACCCAGTACTTC.

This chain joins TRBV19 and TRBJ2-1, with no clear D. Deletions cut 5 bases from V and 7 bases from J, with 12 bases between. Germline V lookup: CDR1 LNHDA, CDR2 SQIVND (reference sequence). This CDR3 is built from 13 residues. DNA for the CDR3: TGTGCCAGTAGTGCGCTAGACCGGAATGAGCAGTTCTTC. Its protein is CASSALDRNEQFF.

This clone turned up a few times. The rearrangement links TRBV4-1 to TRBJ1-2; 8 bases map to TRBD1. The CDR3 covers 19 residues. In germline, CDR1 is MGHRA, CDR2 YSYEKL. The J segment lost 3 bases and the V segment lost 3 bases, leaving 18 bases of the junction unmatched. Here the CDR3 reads CASSHLTLRLGQEDYGYTF. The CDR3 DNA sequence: TGCGCCAGCAGCCACCTAACGCTGAGGCTGGGACAGGAGGACTATGGCTACACCTTC.

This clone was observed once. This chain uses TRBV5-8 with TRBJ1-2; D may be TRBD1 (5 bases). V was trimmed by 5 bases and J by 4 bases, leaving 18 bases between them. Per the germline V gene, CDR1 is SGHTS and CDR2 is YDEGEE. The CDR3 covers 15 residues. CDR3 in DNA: TGTGCCAGCAGTTTAACGGACATCGCCAGCTATGGCTACACCTTC. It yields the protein CASSLTDIASYGYTF.

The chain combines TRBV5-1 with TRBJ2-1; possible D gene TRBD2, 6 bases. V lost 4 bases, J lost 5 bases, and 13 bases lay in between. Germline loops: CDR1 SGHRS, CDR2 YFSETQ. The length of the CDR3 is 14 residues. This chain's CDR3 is CASSPGLDNNEQFF. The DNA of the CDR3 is TGCGCCAGCAGCCCGGGACTGGATAACAATGAGCAGTTCTTC.

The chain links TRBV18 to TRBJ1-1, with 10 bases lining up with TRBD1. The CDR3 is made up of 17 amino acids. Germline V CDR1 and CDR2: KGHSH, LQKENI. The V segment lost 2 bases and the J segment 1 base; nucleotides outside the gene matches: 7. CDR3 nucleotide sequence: TGTGCCAGCTCACCAGGACAGGGGGTGAGGGGGAACACTGAAGCTTTCTTT. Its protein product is CASSPGQGVRGNTEAFF.

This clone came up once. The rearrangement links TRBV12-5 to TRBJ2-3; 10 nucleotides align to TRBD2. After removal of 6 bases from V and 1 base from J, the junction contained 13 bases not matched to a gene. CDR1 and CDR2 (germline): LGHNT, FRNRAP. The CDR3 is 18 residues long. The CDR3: CASGASGGTSLGTDTQYF. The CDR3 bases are TGTGCTAGTGGGGCTAGCGGGGGAACCAGTCTTGGCACAGATACGCAGTATTTT.

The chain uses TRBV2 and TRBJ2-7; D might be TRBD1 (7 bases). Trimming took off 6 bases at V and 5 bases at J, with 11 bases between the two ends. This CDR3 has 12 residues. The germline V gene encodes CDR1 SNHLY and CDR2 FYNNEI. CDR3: CASRGGQNEQYF. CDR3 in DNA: TGTGCCAGCAGGGGGGGACAGAACGAGCAGTACTTC. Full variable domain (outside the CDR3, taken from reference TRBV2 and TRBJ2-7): EPEVTQTPSHQVTQMGQEVILRCVPISNHLYFYWYRQILGQKVEFLVSFYNNEISEKSEIFDDQFSVERPDGSNFTLKIRSTKLEDSAMYFCASRGGQNEQYFGPGTRLTVT.

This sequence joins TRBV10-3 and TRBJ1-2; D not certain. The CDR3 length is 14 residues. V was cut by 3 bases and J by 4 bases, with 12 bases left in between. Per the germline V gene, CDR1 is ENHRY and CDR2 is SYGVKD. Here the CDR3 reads CAISDVIFGYGYTF. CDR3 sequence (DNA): TGTGCCATCAGTGATGTAATCTTCGGCTATGGCTACACCTTC.

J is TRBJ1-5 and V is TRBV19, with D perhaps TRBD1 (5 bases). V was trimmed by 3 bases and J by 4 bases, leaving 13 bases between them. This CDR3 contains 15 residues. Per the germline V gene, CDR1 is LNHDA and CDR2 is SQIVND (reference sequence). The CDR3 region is CASSIDREVNQPQHF. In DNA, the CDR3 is TGTGCCAGTAGTATCGACAGAGAAGTAAATCAGCCCCAGCATTTT.